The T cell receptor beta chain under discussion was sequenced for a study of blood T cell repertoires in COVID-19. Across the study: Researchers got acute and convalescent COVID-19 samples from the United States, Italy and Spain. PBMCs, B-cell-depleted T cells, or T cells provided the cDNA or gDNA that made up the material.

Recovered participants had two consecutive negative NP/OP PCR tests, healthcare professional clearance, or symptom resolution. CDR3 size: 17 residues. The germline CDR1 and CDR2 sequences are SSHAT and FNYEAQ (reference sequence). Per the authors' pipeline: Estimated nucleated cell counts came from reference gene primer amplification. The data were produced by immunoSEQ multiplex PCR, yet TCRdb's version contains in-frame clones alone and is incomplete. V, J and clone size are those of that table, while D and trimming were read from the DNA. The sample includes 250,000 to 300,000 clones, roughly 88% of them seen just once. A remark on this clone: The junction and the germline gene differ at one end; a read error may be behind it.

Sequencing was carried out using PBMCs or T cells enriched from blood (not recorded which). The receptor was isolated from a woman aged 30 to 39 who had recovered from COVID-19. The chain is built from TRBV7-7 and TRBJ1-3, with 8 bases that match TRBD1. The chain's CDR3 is CASSSTGGPLSGNTIYF. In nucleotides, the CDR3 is TGTGCTAGCAGCTCAACAGGGGGGCCTCTCTCTGGAAACACCATATATTTT.